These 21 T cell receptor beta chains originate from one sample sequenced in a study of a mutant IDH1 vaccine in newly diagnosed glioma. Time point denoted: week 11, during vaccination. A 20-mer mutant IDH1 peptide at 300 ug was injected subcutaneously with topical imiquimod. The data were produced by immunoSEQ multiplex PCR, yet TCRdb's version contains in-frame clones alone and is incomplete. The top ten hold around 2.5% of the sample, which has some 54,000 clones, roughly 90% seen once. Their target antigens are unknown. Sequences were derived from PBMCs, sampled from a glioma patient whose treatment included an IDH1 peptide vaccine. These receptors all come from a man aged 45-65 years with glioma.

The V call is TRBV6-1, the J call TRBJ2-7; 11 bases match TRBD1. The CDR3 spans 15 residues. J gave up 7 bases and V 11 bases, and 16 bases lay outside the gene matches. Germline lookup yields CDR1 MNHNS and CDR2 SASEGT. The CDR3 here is CAGNFKPGQGEEQYF. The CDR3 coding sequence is TGTGCCGGCAACTTTAAGCCGGGACAGGGGGAAGAGCAGTACTTC.

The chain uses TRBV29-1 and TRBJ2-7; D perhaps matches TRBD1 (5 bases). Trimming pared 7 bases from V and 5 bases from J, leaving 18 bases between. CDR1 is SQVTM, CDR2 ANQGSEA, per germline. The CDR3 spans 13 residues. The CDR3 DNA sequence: TGCAGCGCCGGATTTGGAAGGGGAAACGAGCAGTACTTC. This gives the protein CSAGFGRGNEQYF.

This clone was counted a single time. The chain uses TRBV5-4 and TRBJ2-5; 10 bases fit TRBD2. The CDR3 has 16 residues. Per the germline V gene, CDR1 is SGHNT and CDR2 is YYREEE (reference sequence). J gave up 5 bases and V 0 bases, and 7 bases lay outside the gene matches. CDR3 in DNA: TGTGCCAGCAGCTTGGAGGTAGCGGGGGGTCAGGAGACCCAGTACTTC. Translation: CASSLEVAGGQETQYF. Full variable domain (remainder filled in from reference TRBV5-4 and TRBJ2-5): ETGVTQSPTHLIKTRGQQVTLRCSSQSGHNTVSWYQQALGQGPQFIFQYYREEENGRGNFPPRFSGLQFPNYSSELNVNALELDDSALYLCASSLEVAGGQETQYFGPGTRLLVL.

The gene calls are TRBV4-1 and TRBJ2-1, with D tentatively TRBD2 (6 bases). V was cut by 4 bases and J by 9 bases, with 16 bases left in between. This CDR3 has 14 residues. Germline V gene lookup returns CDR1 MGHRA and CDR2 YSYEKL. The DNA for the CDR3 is TGCGCCAGCAGCCCATCGGGACTCCCCATTGAGCAGTTCTTC. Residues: CASSPSGLPIEQFF.

This CDR3 is CALKTKGLGDTGELFF. CDR3 sequence (DNA): TGTGCCCTTAAGACGAAGGGGCTTGGAGACACCGGGGAGCTGTTTTTT. This sequence joins TRBV28 and TRBJ2-2, with D perhaps matching TRBD1 (5 bases). CDR1 is MDHEN, CDR2 SYDVKM, per germline. V was clipped by 11 bases and J by 3 bases, with 22 bases between them. This CDR3 has 16 residues.

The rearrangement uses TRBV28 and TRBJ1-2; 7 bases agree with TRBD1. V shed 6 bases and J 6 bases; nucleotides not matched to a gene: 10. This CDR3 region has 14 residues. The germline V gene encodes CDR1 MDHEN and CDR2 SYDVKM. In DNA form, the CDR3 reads TGTGCCAGCAGCCGTACAGGGGTGACACATGGCTACACCTTC. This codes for CASSRTGVTHGYTF.

CDR3 in amino acids: CASSHERTGNYGYTF. In DNA, the CDR3 is TGTGCCAGCAGTCACGAGCGGACAGGGAACTATGGCTACACCTTC. The rearrangement uses TRBV6-5 and TRBJ1-2; 8 positions agree with TRBD1. Germline trimming cut 5 bases from V and 2 bases from J; bases unmatched to any gene: 7. Germline-derived CDR1 and CDR2 are MNHEY and SVGAGI. CDR3 length: 15 amino acids.

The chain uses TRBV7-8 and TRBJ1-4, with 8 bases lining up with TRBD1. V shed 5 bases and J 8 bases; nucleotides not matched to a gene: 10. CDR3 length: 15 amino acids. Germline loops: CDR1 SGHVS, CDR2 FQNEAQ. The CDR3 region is CASSARDRREEKLFF. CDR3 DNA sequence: TGTGCCAGCAGCGCCCGGGACAGGCGGGAGGAAAAACTGTTTTTT.

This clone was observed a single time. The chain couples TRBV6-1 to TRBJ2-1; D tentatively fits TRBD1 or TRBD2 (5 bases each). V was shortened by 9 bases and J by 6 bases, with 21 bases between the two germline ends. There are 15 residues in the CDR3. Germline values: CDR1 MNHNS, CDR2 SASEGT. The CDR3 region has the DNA TGTGCCAGTAGAGGGGAGAGGCCTCTGGGCAATGAGCAGTTCTTC. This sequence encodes CASRGERPLGNEQFF.

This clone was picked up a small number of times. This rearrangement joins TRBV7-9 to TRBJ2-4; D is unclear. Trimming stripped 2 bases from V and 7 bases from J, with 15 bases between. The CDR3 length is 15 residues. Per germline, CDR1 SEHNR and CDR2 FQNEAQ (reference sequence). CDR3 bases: TGTGCCAGCAGCTTACGCGAATTGGCTACGAACATTCAGTACTTC. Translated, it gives CASSLRELATNIQYF.

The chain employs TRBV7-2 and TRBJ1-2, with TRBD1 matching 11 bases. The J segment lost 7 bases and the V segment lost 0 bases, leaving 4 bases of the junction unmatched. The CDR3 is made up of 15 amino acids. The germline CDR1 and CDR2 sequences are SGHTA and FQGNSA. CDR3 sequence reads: CASSLAGTGGSGYTF. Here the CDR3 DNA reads TGTGCCAGCAGCTTAGCGGGGACAGGGGGGAGTGGCTACACCTTC.

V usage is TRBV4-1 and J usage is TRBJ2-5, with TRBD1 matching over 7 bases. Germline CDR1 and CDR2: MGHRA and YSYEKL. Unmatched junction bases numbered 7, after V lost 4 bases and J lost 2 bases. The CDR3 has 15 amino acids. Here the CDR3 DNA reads TGCGCCAGCAGCCCAGGGGGTGAGAGACAAGAGACCCAGTACTTC. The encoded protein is CASSPGGERQETQYF.

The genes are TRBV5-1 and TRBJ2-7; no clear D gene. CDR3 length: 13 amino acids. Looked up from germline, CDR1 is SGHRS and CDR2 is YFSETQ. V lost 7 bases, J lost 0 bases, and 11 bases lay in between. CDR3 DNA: TGCGCCAGCTCCTACGGCAGCTCCTACGAGCAGTACTTC. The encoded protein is CASSYGSSYEQYF.

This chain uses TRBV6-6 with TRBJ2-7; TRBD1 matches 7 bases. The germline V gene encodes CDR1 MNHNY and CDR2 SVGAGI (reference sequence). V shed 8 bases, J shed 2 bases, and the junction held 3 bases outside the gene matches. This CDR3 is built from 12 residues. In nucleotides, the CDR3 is TGTGCCAGCGGACAGGTAACCTACGAGCAGTACTTC. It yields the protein CASGQVTYEQYF.

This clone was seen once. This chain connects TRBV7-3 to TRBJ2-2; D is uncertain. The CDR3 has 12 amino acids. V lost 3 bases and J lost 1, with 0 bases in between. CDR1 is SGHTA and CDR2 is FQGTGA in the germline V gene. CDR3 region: CASSLNTGELFF. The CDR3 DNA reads TGTGCCAGCAGCTTGAACACCGGGGAGCTGTTTTTT.

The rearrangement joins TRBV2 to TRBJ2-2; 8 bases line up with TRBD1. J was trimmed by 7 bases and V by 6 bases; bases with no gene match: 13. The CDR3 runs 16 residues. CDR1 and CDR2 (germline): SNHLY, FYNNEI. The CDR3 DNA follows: TGTGCCAGCAGAGAAACAGATCAGGGGGCGGGCGGGGAGCTGTTTTTT. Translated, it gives CASRETDQGAGGELFF.

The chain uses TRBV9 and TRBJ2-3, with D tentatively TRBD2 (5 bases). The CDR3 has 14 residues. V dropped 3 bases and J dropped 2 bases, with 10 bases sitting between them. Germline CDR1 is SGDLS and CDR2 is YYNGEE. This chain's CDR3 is CASSERALTDTQYF. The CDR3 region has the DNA TGTGCCAGCAGCGAGAGGGCCCTCACAGATACGCAGTATTTT.

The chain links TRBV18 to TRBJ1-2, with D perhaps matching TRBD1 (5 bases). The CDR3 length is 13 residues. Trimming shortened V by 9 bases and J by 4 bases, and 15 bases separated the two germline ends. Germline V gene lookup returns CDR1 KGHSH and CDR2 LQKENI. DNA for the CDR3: TGTGCCAGTTCCGACAAGACAGCCTATGGCTACACCTTC. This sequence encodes CASSDKTAYGYTF.

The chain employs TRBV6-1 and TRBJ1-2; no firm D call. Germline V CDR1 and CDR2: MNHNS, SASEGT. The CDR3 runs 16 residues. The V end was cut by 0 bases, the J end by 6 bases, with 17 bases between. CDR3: CASSEAYRAGGNGYTF. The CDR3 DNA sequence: TGTGCCAGCAGTGAAGCGTATCGGGCAGGTGGAAATGGCTACACCTTC.

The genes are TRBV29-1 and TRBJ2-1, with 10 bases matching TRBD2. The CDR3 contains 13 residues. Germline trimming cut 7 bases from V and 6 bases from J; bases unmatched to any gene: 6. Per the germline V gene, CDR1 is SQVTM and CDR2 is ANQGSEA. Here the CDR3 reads CSAGLAVSNEQFF. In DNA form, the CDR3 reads TGCAGCGCCGGACTAGCGGTGAGCAATGAGCAGTTCTTC.

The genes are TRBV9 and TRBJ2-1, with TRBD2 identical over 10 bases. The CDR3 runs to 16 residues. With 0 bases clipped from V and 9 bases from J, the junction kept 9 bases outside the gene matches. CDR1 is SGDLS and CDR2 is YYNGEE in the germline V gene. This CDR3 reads CASSVGPSGRGSEQFF. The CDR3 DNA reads TGTGCCAGCAGCGTAGGTCCTAGCGGGAGAGGTAGTGAGCAGTTCTTC.